This TCR beta chain was sequenced in a study of T cell repertoires in cytomegalovirus infection. Study as a whole: Both a matching HLA type and CMV infection were indicated by public TCR beta signatures.

Whole-study results and caveats: The ex vivo response was dominated by HLA-C-restricted CMV-specific TCR beta clonotypes. Carriers of CMV plus the relevant HLA were identified by cumulative public TCR beta family frequency.

The CDR3 is made up of 12 amino acids. V was clipped by 6 bases and J by 3 bases, with 8 bases between them. TCRdb ran MiXCR on the reads and lists one entry per CDR3 protein. The table records hundreds of thousands of distinct CDR3 sequences, 17% of them present only once. A note on this clonotype: What it recognizes is unknown.

This clonotype was obtained from a human donor in good health (CMV status not recorded). Some clones in this sample may be carry-over from other donors' samples. Sequencing was carried out using PBMCs. The chain recombines TRBV12-3 or TRBV12-4 with TRBJ2-5; D call uncertain. CDR3 sequence reads: CASRLREETQYF. CDR3 nucleotide sequence: TGTGCCAGCAGGTTACGGGAAGAGACCCAGTACTTC.